The T cell receptor beta chain under discussion was sequenced for a study of blood T cells in healthy people across ages. Regarding the study as a whole: Estimated diversity across one million T cells was deemed an underestimate. It was not known whether donors were CMV positive (a possible confounder of expanded clonotype changes).

The second PCR ran about 6 to 12 cycles with a sample-barcoded 5' primer and J-beta primers. Each CDR3 protein is one row after TCRdb ran MiXCR on the 5' RACE reads. The sample includes around 2 million distinct CDR3 sequences, around 42% of them seen just once. This CDR3 spans 11 amino acids. Germline CDR1 reads KGHDR; CDR2 reads SFDVKD. The V gene lost 9 bases and the J gene lost 7 bases, with 8 bases spanning the gap. Notes on this clonotype: What it recognizes is unknown.

Every donor contributed around 10 milliliters of peripheral blood by blood draw. Per sample, extraction of total RNA gave at least 6 micrograms in every case. The TCR was taken from a human donor in good health. The rearrangement links TRBV24-1 to TRBJ2-2; no clear D gene. The specimen sequenced was blood. The CDR3: CATAINGELFF. CDR3 sequence (DNA): TGTGCCACCGCCATTAACGGGGAGCTGTTTTTT.